These 5 T cell receptor beta chains came from one sample sequenced in a study of cytomegalovirus exposure and HLA in healthy donors. Primers for the PCR totalled 60 Vbeta and 13 Jbeta. Only in-frame clones appear in the TCRdb table, and some are missing; sequencing was by immunoSEQ multiplex PCR. The sample yields under 75,000 clones, around 86% seen once. Sequences were obtained from PBMCs. All receptors come from a woman under 40 in good health and CMV-seronegative.

This clone was counted between two and nine times. The genes are TRBV5-1 and TRBJ2-7, with TRBD1 identical over 11 bases. V lost 0 bases and J lost 5; bases outside the gene matches: 4. The CDR3 length is 15 residues. CDR1 SGHRS and CDR2 YFSETQ come from the germline V gene. In DNA form, the CDR3 reads TGCGCCAGCAGCTTGGGGGGGGGACAGGGGGACGAGCAGTACTTC. Protein: CASSLGGGQGDEQYF.

The chain has TRBV7-6 and TRBJ2-7, with TRBD1 matching 7 bases. The CDR3 contains 14 residues. Germline V CDR1 and CDR2: SGHVS, FNYEAQ. Unmatched junction bases numbered 5, after V lost 0 bases and J lost 6 bases. The CDR3 region is CASSLAGGYGEQYF. DNA for the CDR3: TGTGCCAGCAGCTTAGCAGGGGGCTACGGCGAGCAGTACTTC.

The chain couples TRBV9 to TRBJ2-3; 10 bases align to TRBD2. CDR3 length: 16 amino acids. After removal of 4 bases from V and 2 bases from J, the junction contained 7 bases not matched to a gene. From germline, CDR1 is SGDLS and CDR2 YYNGEE. The CDR3 reads CASSPGLADFTDTQYF. The DNA for the CDR3 is TGTGCCAGCAGCCCAGGACTAGCGGACTTCACAGATACGCAGTATTTT. The variable domain in full, with the rest retrieved from reference TRBV9 and TRBJ2-3, is DSGVTQTPKHLITATGQRVTLRCSPRSGDLSVYWYQQSLDQGLQFLIQYYNGEERAKGNILERFSAQQFPDLHSELNLSSLELGDSALYFCASSPGLADFTDTQYFGPGTRLTVL.

This chain joins TRBV28 and TRBJ2-5; TRBD1 matches at 8 bases. The last part of the DNA fits TRBJ2-7 better; the J call may be wrong. The CDR3 runs to 14 residues. Germline CDR1 MDHEN, CDR2 SYDVKM. The CDR3 nucleotides are TGTGCCAGCAGTTCCAGGGGGCAATCCTACGAGCAGTACTTC. Translating gives CASSSRGQSYEQYF.

The chain employs TRBV9 and TRBJ1-1; TRBD1 matches 8 bases. The CDR3 length is 17 residues. Per the germline V gene, CDR1 is SGDLS and CDR2 is YYNGEE. The J segment lost 2 bases and the V segment lost 4 bases, leaving 13 bases of the junction unmatched. The CDR3 sequence is CASSPSKGTGRNTEAFF. The CDR3 DNA reads as TGTGCCAGCAGCCCTAGTAAGGGGACAGGTAGAAACACTGAAGCTTTCTTT.